Each of the 3 T cell receptor beta chains below was sequenced from the same sample in a study of T cells in Graves' hyperthyroidism and ophthalmopathy. Amplification of TCR beta CDR3 regions was performed using RNA transcripts as template. First-round RT-PCR targeting the TCR CDR3 was performed with the HTBI primer set. Via MiXCR, TCRdb re-called the multiplex PCR reads, giving one row per CDR3 protein. The table lists 350,000 to 400,000 distinct CDR3 sequences, 11% to 15% of them singletons. The sequencing input was blood. The receptors shown here come from a woman aged 55-70 years with Graves' hyperthyroidism.

This clonotype has a count of ten or more. The J gene is TRBJ1-4, the V gene TRBV12-3 or TRBV12-4; 8 bases align to TRBD1. Trimming at V came to 6 bases and at J to 7 bases, leaving 7 bases not matched to a gene. CDR3 length: 14 residues. CDR3 DNA sequence: TGTGCCAGCAGCCGGACAGGGTCGGCTGAAAAACTGTTTTTT. Amino acids: CASSRTGSAEKLFF.

The V and J genes are TRBV6-1 and TRBJ2-1; D might be TRBD2 (5 bases). This CDR3 comprises 13 residues. Germline V gene data show CDR1 as MNHNS and CDR2 as SASEGT. V dropped 4 bases and J dropped 4 bases, with 8 bases sitting between them. CDR3 in amino acids: CASSGGMYNEQFF. CDR3 DNA sequence: TGTGCCAGCAGTGGAGGGATGTACAATGAGCAGTTCTTC.

The chain couples TRBV5-1 to TRBJ1-5, with D possibly being TRBD1 (5 bases). Trimming shortened V by 0 bases and J by 0 bases, and 7 bases separated the two germline ends. Germline assignment: CDR1 SGHRS and CDR2 YFSETQ. The CDR3 spans 15 residues. CDR3: CASSLGGGSNQPQHF. The CDR3 coding sequence is TGCGCCAGCAGCTTGGGGGGGGGTAGCAATCAGCCCCAGCATTTT. The full variable domain, in which reference TRBV5-1 and TRBJ1-5 provide the parts outside the CDR3, is KAGVTQTPRYLIKTRGQQVTLSCSPISGHRSVSWYQQTPGQGLQFLFEYFSETQRNKGNFPGRFSGRQFSNSRSEMNVSTLELGDSALYLCASSLGGGSNQPQHFGDGTRLSIL.